The entry that follows covers one T cell receptor (beta chain) sequence. Its target is not known. These data originate in a study of siplizumab effects on memory and regulatory T cells. Each sample yielded approximately 92,000 assayed TCR templates. Produced via immunoSEQ multiplex PCR; TCRdb's table is partial and in-frame only. The repertoire includes 110,000 or so clones, around 93% of them detected once, and around 0.29% sits in the top ten. J was trimmed by 7 bases and V by 3 bases; bases with no gene match: 8. CDR3 length: 14 residues. Germline V CDR1 and CDR2: SGDLS, YYNGEE. Findings of the study overall: Some alloreactive sequences were traceable to unstimulated CD4+ memory cells, and siplizumab significantly reduced them. In unstimulated cells, naive T cells appeared more diverse than memory T cells and seemed major alloresponse contributors.

The source material was CD4+ T cells sorted from blood. The sequence was obtained from a human donor in good health. The chain links TRBV9 to TRBJ1-2; 8 bases match TRBD1. CDR3: CASSGDRGLGGYTF. CDR3 DNA: TGTGCCAGCAGCGGTGACAGGGGACTGGGTGGCTACACCTTC. The entire variable domain, with the rest obtained from reference TRBV9 and TRBJ1-2, is as follows: DSGVTQTPKHLITATGQRVTLRCSPRSGDLSVYWYQQSLDQGLQFLIQYYNGEERAKGNILERFSAQQFPDLHSELNLSSLELGDSALYFCASSGDRGLGGYTFGSGTRLTVV.